One sample yielded the 32 T cell receptor beta chains listed below, sequenced in a study of blood T cell repertoires in COVID-19. Using immunoSEQ multiplex PCR, the repertoire was profiled, and TCRdb retains in-frame clones only, with some absent. The sample has about 410,000 clones, 80% to 95% seen once. Sequencing was performed on PBMCs or T cells enriched from blood (not recorded which). Receptors were obtained from a man between 18 and 29 years old who had recovered from COVID-19.

The genes are TRBV5-1 and TRBJ1-6, with D possibly matching TRBD1 (6 bases). CDR1 is SGHRS and CDR2 is YFSETQ in the germline V gene. Trimming left V 0 bases short and J 7 bases short, with 8 bases between. The CDR3 runs to 14 residues. The CDR3 DNA reads as TGCGCCAGCAGCTTGGGGACAGCGAATTCACCCCTCCACTTT. Translating gives CASSLGTANSPLHF.

This rearrangement joins TRBV4-1 to TRBJ1-2; TRBD1 matches 9 bases. V lost 4 bases and J lost 4; bases outside the gene matches: 7. CDR1 MGHRA and CDR2 YSYEKL come from the germline V gene. The CDR3 length is 15 residues. The chain's CDR3 is CASSPRAQGAYGYTF. CDR3 sequence (DNA): TGCGCCAGCAGCCCTAGGGCACAGGGGGCCTATGGCTACACCTTC.

The chain is built from TRBV12-5 and TRBJ1-6, with TRBD1 as a possible D gene (5 bases). The CDR3 extends over 15 amino acids. Trimming pared 7 bases from V and 6 bases from J, leaving 16 bases between. Germline V gene data show CDR1 as LGHNT and CDR2 as FRNRAP. CDR3 sequence reads: CASALGGEINSPLHF. The CDR3 nucleotides read TGTGCTAGTGCCCTGGGAGGGGAGATTAATTCACCCCTCCACTTT.

The V and J genes are TRBV11-2 and TRBJ2-3, with 11 bases aligning to TRBD2. Germline assignment: CDR1 SGHAT and CDR2 FQNNGV. This CDR3 spans 15 amino acids. Trimming took 6 bases from V and 2 from J; bases not matched to a gene: 4. The CDR3 DNA follows: TGTGCCAGCAGGCTAGCGGGGGGCCCCACAGATACGCAGTATTTT. It specifies CASRLAGGPTDTQYF.

This chain joins TRBV6-1 and TRBJ2-2, with 10 bases lining up with TRBD1. This CDR3 is 16 amino acids long. Trimming cost V 3 bases and J 6 bases; bases outside gene matches: 7. Germline lookup yields CDR1 MNHNS and CDR2 SASEGT. This CDR3 reads CASSDPGTGDPGELFF. The CDR3 region has the DNA TGTGCCAGCAGTGACCCCGGGACAGGGGACCCCGGGGAGCTGTTTTTT.

The chain carries TRBV24-1 and TRBJ1-5; D gene unclear. V dropped 3 bases and J dropped 4 bases, with 9 bases sitting between them. The length of the CDR3 is 14 residues. Germline V lookup: CDR1 KGHDR, CDR2 SFDVKD. CDR3 amino acids: CATSDQDTNQPQHF. CDR3 coding DNA: TGTGCCACCAGTGATCAGGATACGAATCAGCCCCAGCATTTT.

This chain uses TRBV9 with TRBJ1-1; no definite D call. The CDR3 contains 16 residues. Per the germline V gene, CDR1 is SGDLS and CDR2 is YYNGEE. V lost 3 bases, J lost 0 bases, and 15 bases lay in between. CDR3 DNA sequence: TGTGCCAGCAGCGGTAATCCGTCGGGATTGAACACTGAAGCTTTCTTT. This translates into CASSGNPSGLNTEAFF. Combining the CDR3 with reference TRBV9 and TRBJ1-1 gives the whole variable domain DSGVTQTPKHLITATGQRVTLRCSPRSGDLSVYWYQQSLDQGLQFLIQYYNGEERAKGNILERFSAQQFPDLHSELNLSSLELGDSALYFCASSGNPSGLNTEAFFGQGTRLTVV.

The J gene is TRBJ1-2, the V gene TRBV28; D gene unclear. Germline V gene lookup returns CDR1 MDHEN and CDR2 SYDVKM. This CDR3 spans 12 amino acids. Trimming cost V 6 bases and J 5 bases, with 10 bases left between them. The CDR3 DNA follows: TGTGCCAGCAGCCTAGGAGTATATGGCTACACCTTC. Its translation is CASSLGVYGYTF.

The chain joins TRBV4-1 to TRBJ2-1, with D maybe TRBD1 (6 bases). The CDR3 covers 14 residues. Trimming stripped 4 bases from V and 1 base from J, with 8 bases between. Germline-derived CDR1 and CDR2 are MGHRA and YSYEKL. For the CDR3, the DNA is TGCGCCAGCAGCCGAGGACAGTCCTACAATGAGCAGTTCTTC. Translated, it gives CASSRGQSYNEQFF.

The chain is built from TRBV5-4 and TRBJ2-7, with 10 bases lining up with TRBD1. The germline gives CDR1 SGHNT, CDR2 YYREEE (reference sequence). The CDR3 is 17 amino acids. V trimming: 4 bases; J trimming: 2 bases; junction bases outside the gene matches: 12. The CDR3 loop reads CASSPGTGEDCPYEQYF. Here the CDR3 DNA reads TGTGCCAGCAGCCCGGGGACAGGGGAGGACTGTCCCTACGAGCAGTACTTC.

The chain links TRBV11-2 to TRBJ2-5, with 9 bases that match TRBD1. This CDR3 is 13 amino acids long. V lost 6 bases and J lost 3; bases outside the gene matches: 2. The germline CDR1 and CDR2 sequences are SGHAT and FQNNGV. The CDR3 DNA reads as TGTGCCAGCAGTTGGGACAGGGAAGAGACCCAGTACTTC. Protein: CASSWDREETQYF.

The chain couples TRBV2 to TRBJ2-3; possible D gene TRBD1, 7 bases. CDR3 length: 14 residues. The V end lost 7 bases, the J end lost 4 bases, and 15 bases lay between the germline ends. The V gene's germline CDR1 is SNHLY and CDR2 FYNNEI. The CDR3 region has the DNA TGTGCCAGCACGCCTTGGAGGGGGCCAGATACGCAGTATTTT. Residues: CASTPWRGPDTQYF. The full variable domain, completed using reference TRBV2 and TRBJ2-3, is EPEVTQTPSHQVTQMGQEVILRCVPISNHLYFYWYRQILGQKVEFLVSFYNNEISEKSEIFDDQFSVERPDGSNFTLKIRSTKLEDSAMYFCASTPWRGPDTQYFGPGTRLTVL.

This clone occurred once. This chain links TRBV2 with TRBJ1-3; the D gene is possibly TRBD1 (6 bases). The germline V gene has CDR1 SNHLY and CDR2 FYNNEI. Trimming cost V 6 bases and J 3 bases, with 15 bases left between them. This CDR3 is 15 amino acids long. The CDR3 reads CASSETQGRGNTIYF. CDR3 coding DNA: TGTGCCAGCAGCGAAACACAGGGACGTGGAAACACCATATATTTT. The whole variable domain, remainder taken from reference TRBV2 and TRBJ1-3, is EPEVTQTPSHQVTQMGQEVILRCVPISNHLYFYWYRQILGQKVEFLVSFYNNEISEKSEIFDDQFSVERPDGSNFTLKIRSTKLEDSAMYFCASSETQGRGNTIYFGEGSWLTVV.

V and J are TRBV19 and TRBJ1-2, with 8 bases lining up with TRBD1. CDR3 length: 12 amino acids. V lost 10 bases, J lost 4 bases, and 5 bases stayed unmatched. CDR1 and CDR2 from the germline V gene are LNHDA and SQIVND (reference sequence). The CDR3 DNA follows: TGTGCCACAATGACAGGGGCCTATGGCTACACCTTC. Its translation is CATMTGAYGYTF.

V and J are TRBV5-6 and TRBJ2-5; 7 bases align to TRBD2. V lost 0 bases to trimming and J lost 5 bases; unmatched junction nucleotides: 4. This CDR3 region has 14 residues. The germline gives CDR1 SGHDT, CDR2 YYEEEE. CDR3 region: CASSLGGGGETQYF. DNA of the CDR3: TGTGCCAGCAGCTTGGGCGGGGGAGGGGAGACCCAGTACTTC.

V is TRBV27 and J is TRBJ1-6, with D possibly TRBD1 on 5 matching bases. The length of the CDR3 is 17 residues. Germline CDR1 reads MNHEY; CDR2 reads SMNVEV (reference sequence). Trimming left V 2 bases short and J 2 bases short, with 13 bases between. The CDR3 sequence is CASSLVGGWTYNSPLHF. CDR3 in DNA: TGTGCCAGCAGTTTAGTGGGGGGATGGACCTATAATTCACCCCTCCACTTT.

This sequence joins TRBV6-1 and TRBJ1-1; 8 nucleotides align to TRBD1. In germline, CDR1 is MNHNS, CDR2 SASEGT. The junction had 8 bases not matched to a gene; V was cut back by 2 bases and J by 0 bases. The CDR3 has 17 residues. The CDR3 is CASSERTGSWLNTEAFF. DNA of the CDR3: TGTGCCAGCAGTGAAAGGACAGGGAGTTGGTTGAACACTGAAGCTTTCTTT.

This rearrangement joins TRBV6-6 to TRBJ1-5; D is undetermined. The CDR3 length is 13 residues. Germline values: CDR1 MNHNY, CDR2 SVGAGI (reference sequence). V lost 5 bases to trimming and J lost 4 bases, with 9 bases between them. CDR3 protein: CASSAPGNQPQHF. DNA of the CDR3: TGTGCCAGCAGTGCACCCGGGAATCAGCCCCAGCATTTT.

The chain employs TRBV5-1 and TRBJ2-1; maybe TRBD2 (5 bases). Trimming removed 7 bases from V and 1 base from J, with 21 bases in between. The germline V gene encodes CDR1 SGHRS and CDR2 YFSETQ. The CDR3 runs 17 residues. CDR3 DNA sequence: TGCGCCAGCCGGACTGAAAGGACGGTGCGTTCCTACAATGAGCAGTTCTTC. Translating gives CASRTERTVRSYNEQFF.

The chain employs TRBV15 and TRBJ2-7; a weak D match, TRBD2 (6 bases). CDR1 is LNHNV, CDR2 YYDKDF, per germline (reference sequence). Trimming cost V 0 bases and J 1 base, with 10 bases left between them. This CDR3 comprises 15 residues. The CDR3 protein is CATSREGGVSYEQYF. In DNA, the CDR3 is TGTGCCACCAGCAGAGAGGGCGGGGTGTCCTACGAGCAGTACTTC.

The CDR3 sequence is CASSSTGTKNPPSSYNSPLHF. The CDR3 DNA reads TGCGCCAGCAGCAGCACCGGGACAAAAAATCCCCCATCGTCCTATAATTCACCCCTCCACTTT. This chain joins TRBV5-1 and TRBJ1-6; tentative D call: TRBD1 (6 bases). The V end was cut by 4 bases, the J end by 1 base, with 27 bases between. The CDR3 is 21 residues long. The germline CDR1 and CDR2 sequences are SGHRS and YFSETQ.

V and J are TRBV19 and TRBJ1-5; possible D gene TRBD1, 5 bases. CDR1 LNHDA and CDR2 SQIVND come from the germline V gene (reference sequence). V was pared by 3 bases and J by 2 bases, with 8 bases between. The CDR3 contains 14 residues. CDR3 protein: CASSIGRGNQPQHF. The CDR3 nucleotides read TGTGCCAGTAGTATCGGCAGGGGCAATCAGCCCCAGCATTTT.

Points on this clone: The sample contains more than one DNA sequence encoding this CDR3. The gene calls are TRBV28 and TRBJ1-6, with D unclear. Trimming removed 6 bases at V and 7 bases at J, with 4 bases between. In germline, CDR1 is MDHEN, CDR2 SYDVKM. The CDR3 has 11 residues. CDR3 in amino acids: CASSLNSPLHF. Here the CDR3 DNA reads TGTGCCAGCAGCCTAAATTCACCCCTCCACTTT.

This clone was counted only a few times. J is TRBJ1-2 and V is TRBV13; a possible D gene is TRBD1 (6 bases). Trimming left V 7 bases short and J 7 bases short, with 19 bases between. The germline V gene has CDR1 PRHDT and CDR2 FYEKMQ (reference sequence). The CDR3 runs 14 residues. The CDR3 loop is CASTRGGRAIGYTF. The CDR3 DNA follows: TGTGCCAGCACTCGGGGGGGCAGGGCCATTGGCTACACCTTC.

This clone was recorded once. This sequence joins TRBV5-1 and TRBJ2-7; 7 nucleotides match TRBD2. Trimming took 4 bases from V and 7 from J; bases not matched to a gene: 38. Germline assignment: CDR1 SGHRS and CDR2 YFSETQ. The CDR3 length is 23 residues. The CDR3 protein is CASSTYAGTELTYAWFIGGEQYF. The CDR3 region has the DNA TGCGCCAGCAGCACCTACGCCGGGACGGAACTAACATATGCGTGGTTCATCGGGGGGGAGCAGTACTTC.

The V gene is TRBV5-6, the J gene TRBJ2-1; D is perhaps TRBD2 (6 bases). This CDR3 contains 15 residues. V dropped 6 bases and J dropped 6 bases, with 19 bases sitting between them. CDR1 is SGHDT, CDR2 YYEEEE, per germline. The CDR3 region is CASTDNKGGINEQFF. The DNA of the CDR3 is TGTGCCAGCACCGACAATAAGGGCGGGATCAATGAGCAGTTCTTC.

The gene calls are TRBV9 and TRBJ2-4; a weak D match, TRBD1 (5 bases). CDR3 length: 16 residues. V lost 3 bases to trimming and J lost 0 bases, with 13 bases between them. CDR1 and CDR2 (germline): SGDLS, YYNGEE. This CDR3 is CASSAGGQGAKNIQYF. DNA for the CDR3: TGTGCCAGCAGCGCGGGTGGGCAGGGAGCCAAAAACATTCAGTACTTC. Supplemented by reference TRBV9 and TRBJ2-4, the full variable domain reads DSGVTQTPKHLITATGQRVTLRCSPRSGDLSVYWYQQSLDQGLQFLIQYYNGEERAKGNILERFSAQQFPDLHSELNLSSLELGDSALYFCASSAGGQGAKNIQYFGAGTRLSVL.

The V gene is TRBV7-3, the J gene TRBJ1-1; 8 positions match TRBD1. V was clipped by 7 bases and J by 0 bases; unmatched bases: 10. Germline V lookup: CDR1 SGHTA, CDR2 FQGTGA. This CDR3 spans 16 amino acids. The CDR3 here is CASTLLGTGLNTEAFF. The CDR3 DNA sequence: TGTGCCAGCACCCTTCTGGGGACAGGCTTGAACACTGAAGCTTTCTTT.

V usage is TRBV6-5 and J usage is TRBJ1-6; 9 positions agree with TRBD1. The CDR3 has 13 amino acids. Per the germline V gene, CDR1 is MNHEY and CDR2 is SVGAGI. The ends lost 8 bases at V and 6 bases at J; junction bases unmatched: 2. CDR3 bases: TGTGCCAGCCAACAGGGGGCTAATTCACCCCTCCACTTT. It encodes CASQQGANSPLHF.

The chain is built from TRBV3-1 (or the pseudogene TRBV3-2) and TRBJ2-1; possibly TRBD1 for D (6 bases). Deletions cut 0 bases from V and 6 bases from J, with 12 bases between. Germline values: CDR1 LGHDT, CDR2 YNNKEL (reference sequence). The length of the CDR3 is 15 residues. This CDR3 reads CASSQEQGWGNEQFF. The CDR3 DNA follows: TGTGCCAGCAGCCAAGAACAGGGTTGGGGCAATGAGCAGTTCTTC.

The chain employs TRBV5-1 and TRBJ2-7; the match to TRBD2 covers 14 bases. Germline V CDR1 and CDR2: SGHRS, YFSETQ. The V and J ends lost 5 bases and 4 bases, in that order; junction bases with no gene match: 5. The CDR3 length is 15 residues. DNA of the CDR3: TGCGCCAGCAGACCGGGACTAGCGGGAGTTTACGAGCAGTACTTC. Translated, it gives CASRPGLAGVYEQYF.

The chain couples TRBV27 to TRBJ1-3; D might be TRBD1 (6 bases). The germline V gene encodes CDR1 MNHEY and CDR2 SMNVEV (reference sequence). Trimming stripped 2 bases from V and 4 bases from J, with 18 bases between. The CDR3 totals 17 residues. Here the CDR3 reads CASSLGGQWGPGNTIYF. The CDR3 nucleotides are TGTGCCAGCAGTTTAGGGGGACAATGGGGTCCAGGAAACACCATATATTTT.